A single sample gave rise to the 14 T cell receptor beta chains below, sequenced in a study of T cells in Graves' hyperthyroidism and ophthalmopathy. TCR beta CDR3 regions were amplified from RNA. With the HTBI primer set, the TCR CDR3 went through a first round of RT-PCR. TCRdb reprocessed the multiplex PCR reads with MiXCR, giving one entry per CDR3 protein. This table holds 360,000 or so distinct CDR3 sequences, roughly 19% found once. The source material was blood. These receptors all come from a woman aged 18 to 35 with Graves' hyperthyroidism.

In this sample, this clonotype turned up a few times. A much larger clonotype is one base distant, so this may be a read error. The rearrangement joins TRBV20-1 to TRBJ2-5; 10 bases are a match to TRBD2. CDR3 length: 15 residues. The germline V gene has CDR1 DFQATT and CDR2 SNEGSKA (reference sequence). CDR3 amino acids: CSAERSGGARETKYF. The CDR3 bases are TGCAGTGCGGAGCGAAGCGGGGGGGCTCGCGAGACCAAGTACTTC.

The table lists this clonotype with many counts. The V gene is TRBV5-1, the J gene TRBJ1-5; D may be TRBD1 (5 bases). The CDR3 loop spans 15 amino acids. The V gene's germline CDR1 is SGHRS and CDR2 YFSETQ. V was trimmed by 0 bases and J by 5 bases, leaving 12 bases between them. The CDR3 region is CASSLGGTLYQPQHF. Written as DNA, the CDR3 is TGCGCCAGCAGCTTGGGCGGGACTCTATATCAGCCCCAGCATTTT.

This clonotype appeared many times. The gene calls are TRBV14 and TRBJ2-7; either TRBD1 or TRBD2 may fit D (5 bases each). Germline V gene lookup returns CDR1 SGHDN and CDR2 FVKESK. Trimming removed 3 bases at V and 6 bases at J, with 12 bases between. The CDR3 consists of 13 residues. The CDR3 reads CASSQLGTREQYF. CDR3 sequence (DNA): TGTGCCAGCAGCCAGTTAGGGACCCGCGAGCAGTACTTC. The variable domain in full, completed from reference TRBV14 and TRBJ2-7, reads EAGVTQFPSHSVIEKGQTVTLRCDPISGHDNLYWYRRVMGKEIKFLLHFVKESKQDESGMPNNRFLAERTGGTYSTLKVQPAELEDSGVYFCASSQLGTREQYFGPGTRLTVT.

DNA of the CDR3: TGTGCCAGCAGTTACAAGTCCGAGACTGAAGCTTTCTTT. Protein: CASSYKSETEAFF. This chain uses TRBV6-5 with TRBJ1-1; D is unclear. Germline CDR1 reads MNHEY; CDR2 reads SVGAGI. CDR3 length: 13 amino acids. Between the trimmed V and J ends, which lost 2 bases and 5 bases, there was a span of 9 bases.

DNA of the CDR3: TGTGCCAGCTCCCACAGCAGCGCCGGGGAGCTGTTTTTT. Protein: CASSHSSAGELFF. The chain couples TRBV7-3 to TRBJ2-2, with unresolved D. This CDR3 comprises 13 residues. The germline CDR1 and CDR2 sequences are SGHTA and FQGTGA. Trimming removed 8 bases at V and 6 bases at J, with 13 bases between.

This chain's CDR3 is CASSLKGERAEAFF. CDR3 sequence (DNA): TGTGCCAGCAGCTTAAAAGGGGAGCGGGCTGAAGCTTTCTTT. The rearrangement uses TRBV5-6 and TRBJ1-1; D possibly corresponds to TRBD1 (5 bases). The CDR3 is made up of 14 amino acids. V shed 2 bases and J shed 6 bases, with 14 bases lying between them. Per the germline V gene, CDR1 is SGHDT and CDR2 is YYEEEE.

There are many counts of this clonotype. The chain joins TRBV6-1 to TRBJ1-2; 7 positions agree with TRBD1. There are 14 residues in the CDR3. Per the germline V gene, CDR1 is MNHNS and CDR2 is SASEGT. The ends lost 5 bases at V and 4 bases at J; junction bases unmatched: 7. This CDR3 is CASSRQGGGYGYTF. The CDR3 nucleotides are TGTGCCAGCAGTCGACAGGGAGGCGGCTATGGCTACACCTTC.

The V call is TRBV3-1, the J call TRBJ1-5; 7 positions agree with TRBD1. Trimming took 1 base from V and 7 from J; bases not matched to a gene: 7. CDR1 and CDR2 from the germline V gene are LGHDT and YNNKEL (reference sequence). The length of the CDR3 is 15 residues. CDR3 sequence: CASSQAVTGEQPQHF. The CDR3 nucleotides are TGTGCCAGCAGCCAAGCTGTTACAGGGGAGCAGCCCCAGCATTTT.

Comments on this clonotype: An end of the junction does not agree with germline; a read error may underlie this. V usage is TRBV18 and J usage is TRBJ2-2, with a tentative D call TRBD2 (6 bases). This CDR3 has 16 residues. CDR1 is KGHSH and CDR2 is LQKENI in the germline V gene. The CDR3 here is CASSPREDSNTGELFF. DNA for the CDR3: TGTGCCAGCTCACCGAGGGAGGATTCGAACACCGGAGAGCTGTTTTTT.

This clonotype occurred many times. CDR3 residues: CASSQTGRTEAFF. As DNA, the CDR3 is TGCGCCAGCAGTCAGACAGGCCGCACTGAAGCTTTCTTT. The chain recombines TRBV10-2 with TRBJ1-1; maybe TRBD1 (6 bases). The CDR3 loop spans 13 amino acids. Trimming stripped 5 bases from V and 4 bases from J, with 11 bases between. From germline, CDR1 is WSHSY and CDR2 SAAADI.

This chain joins TRBV6-1 and TRBJ1-2; maybe TRBD1 (6 bases). CDR3 length: 15 amino acids. Germline CDR1 reads MNHNS; CDR2 reads SASEGT. Trimming stripped 0 bases from V and 4 bases from J, with 12 bases between. The CDR3 bases are TGTGCCAGCAGTGAAGCTGGGCAGGGGTTCTATGGCTACACCTTC. Translating gives CASSEAGQGFYGYTF.

The chain uses TRBV12-3 or TRBV12-4 and TRBJ1-3; D remains unclear. V was pared by 5 bases and J by 1 base, with 12 bases between. There are 15 residues in the CDR3. The CDR3 DNA is TGTGCCAGCAGTGAACGTCGGTTGTCTGGAAACACCATATATTTT. Protein: CASSERRLSGNTIYF.

This clonotype was seen at least ten times. This rearrangement joins TRBV3-1 to TRBJ1-2, with 7 bases identical to TRBD1. Trimming took 5 bases from V and 4 from J; bases not matched to a gene: 7. Germline CDR1 is LGHDT and CDR2 is YNNKEL (reference sequence). CDR3 length: 14 amino acids. The CDR3 sequence: CASSNGGTAYGYTF. The CDR3 bases are TGTGCCAGCAGCAATGGAGGGACAGCCTATGGCTACACCTTC. Together with reference TRBV3-1 and TRBJ1-2, the CDR3 gives the full variable domain: DTAVSQTPKYLVTQMGNDKSIKCEQNLGHDTMYWYKQDSKKFLKIMFSYNNKELIINETVPNRFSPKSPDKAHLNLHINSLELGDSAVYFCASSNGGTAYGYTFGSGTRLTVV.

In this sample, this clonotype turned up many times. V and J are TRBV7-2 and TRBJ1-1; 7 bases line up with TRBD1. This CDR3 comprises 15 residues. CDR1 is SGHTA and CDR2 is FQGNSA in the germline V gene. With V trimmed by 5 bases and J by 5 bases, 11 bases remained unmatched. CDR3 nucleotide sequence: TGTGCCAGCAGCCCCCCCGGACAGGAGGGGACTGAAGCTTTCTTT. Protein: CASSPPGQEGTEAFF.